This T cell receptor (beta chain) came from a study of neurological immune-mediated disorders. Time point: longitudinal time-point 2. The unsorted libraries originated from 2 million PBMCs that had been stored at -80 C. Regarding the study as a whole: In HTLV-1-associated myelopathy, TCR clonal expansion was greatest, whereas multiple sclerosis had the least, falling below healthy controls. The absence of shared CDR3 amino acid sequences among expanded clones across subjects suggests private repertoires in all groups.

This clonotype was observed at least ten times. Its antigen is unidentified. In germline, CDR1 is SGHRS, CDR2 YFSETQ. V was shortened by 4 bases and J by 1 base, with 11 bases between the two germline ends. The CDR3 runs 14 residues. Synthesis of cDNA was accomplished via 5'RACE employing 10-nucleotide random UMIs. TCRdb used MiXCR to reprocess the 5' RACE reads, holding one entry per CDR3 protein. The repertoire holds some 80,000 distinct CDR3 sequences, 5.5% to 6.5% seen once, with 7.9% in the top ten. This receptor was obtained from a woman aged 60-75 years with multiple sclerosis. The chain combines TRBV5-1 with TRBJ1-2; no clear D gene. Sequencing used PBMCs. DNA for the CDR3: TGCGCCAGCAGCCTCAGTACCCTTAACTATGGCTACACCTTC. Translating gives CASSLSTLNYGYTF.